A selection of T cell receptor beta chains follows, all from one sample in a study of CD4 and CD8 cells across lung adenocarcinoma regions. In TCRdb, the PCR reads were re-called with MiXCR into one record per CDR3 protein. The sample records more than 1,500 distinct CDR3 sequences, roughly three fifths being singletons. Sequenced material: CD4+ T cells from the margin of a lung tumor. Every receptor here comes from a female donor with lung adenocarcinoma. The CD4 and CD8 labels of this study may be unreliable. Both conserved end residues are part of each CDR3. The order of the fields is V gene, J gene, clone size, D gene, CDR3 DNA, CDR3 protein. A D gene is named only where the DNA matches it firmly. Expanded clones are given a class, and other clones once, few, many or no size at all.

TRBV10-3	TRBJ2-3	NA	TRBD2	TGTGGGAGCGGGGGCCGAGGCCAAGATACGCAGTATTTT	CGSGGRGQDTQYF
TRBV10-1	TRBJ2-3	NA	NA	TGCGCCAGCAGTGAGTCGACTCTGGGGGATACGCAGTATTTT	CASSESTLGDTQYF
TRBV6-4	TRBJ2-1	large	NA	TGTGCCAGCAGTCTCACAGGACTATCTGACGCCAATGAGCAGTTCTTC	CASSLTGLSDANEQFF
TRBV6-1	TRBJ2-1	hyperexpanded	NA	TGTGCCAGCAGTGAGAGGGCAGGGTCGGTCTCCTACGAGCAGTTCTTC	CASSERAGSVSYEQFF
TRBV4-3	TRBJ2-3	few	NA	TGCGCCAGCAGCCAAGATCGGGATGCTAATCGGTATTTT	CASSQDRDANRYF
TRBV11-2	TRBJ2-7	NA	TRBD1	TGTGCCAGCAGCTTAGTAGCCGGGACAGGGAGTGTTTCCTACGAGCAGTACTTC	CASSLVAGTGSVSYEQYF
TRBV27	TRBJ2-7	NA	NA	TGTGCCAGCAGTACCCGGACAGACGCGACCTACGAGCAGTACTTC	CASSTRTDATYEQYF
TRBV27	TRBJ2-4	once	NA	TGTGCCAGCACCAACCTCGGCCGTGACGAAAACATCCAGTACTTC	CASTNLGRDENIQYF
TRBV27	TRBJ2-3	NA	NA	TGTGCCAGCAGTTTCTCCGGCAACAGGGAGCAGTTCTTT	CASSFSGNREQFF
TRBV6-5	TRBJ2-5	NA	NA	TGTGCCAGCAGTTACTCGAATATCGGTTGGGAAGAGACCCAGTACTTC	CASSYSNIGWEETQYF
TRBV6-1	TRBJ2-1	large	NA	TGTGCCAGCAGTGAAATGTTTGAGGTAAATGAGCAGTTCTTC	CASSEMFEVNEQFF
TRBV6-5	TRBJ2-1	few	NA	TGTGCCAGCAGTTACTTGAATGAGCAGTTCTTC	CASSYLNEQFF
TRBV7-2	TRBJ2-5	few	NA	TGTGCCAGCAGCCGGTGGGGACAACCTCAAGAGACCCAGTACTTC	CASSRWGQPQETQYF
TRBV6-1	TRBJ2-4	few	TRBD1	TGTGCCAGCAGTCCCCCTGGGACAGGAGGAAACATTCAGTACTTC	CASSPPGTGGNIQYF
TRBV6-1	TRBJ2-3	few	TRBD1	TGTGCCAGCAGTGAAGCATTTCGACAGGGAACCCTTAGCACAGATACGCAGTATTTT	CASSEAFRQGTLSTDTQYF
TRBV7-2	TRBJ2-1	large	TRBD2	TGTGCCAGCAGCTTAGCGGCGGGAGCCAATGAGCAGTTCTTC	CASSLAAGANEQFF
TRBV6-4	TRBJ2-1	NA	TRBD2	TGTGCCAGCAGTGATCTTAGCGGGAGCGTGCAGTTCTTC	CASSDLSGSVQFF
TRBV27	TRBJ2-5	NA	TRBD1	TGTGCCAGCAGCAAAGGGGGCCTTGAGCAGTACTTC	CASSKGGLEQYF
TRBV10-3	TRBJ2-3	few	NA	TGTGCCGTCCCTCCGGGACGTGATACGCAGTATTTT	CAVPPGRDTQYF
TRBV20-1	TRBJ2-5	NA	NA	TGCAGTGCTAGGTTCTCCAAAGAGACCCAGTACTTC	CSARFSKETQYF
TRBV6-6	TRBJ2-1	large	TRBD2	TGTGCCAGCAGAGTACACACGGGACTAGCGGGAGGGCCCAGGGATGAGCAGTTCTTC	CASRVHTGLAGGPRDEQFF
TRBV7-2	TRBJ2-1	NA	TRBD2	TGTGCCAGCAGCCCCGGGACTAGCGGGAGCAATGAGCAGTTCTTC	CASSPGTSGSNEQFF
TRBV6-1	TRBJ2-3	NA	NA	TGTGCCAGCAGTGGGACAGCGGATACGCAGTATTTT	CASSGTADTQYF
TRBV6-1	TRBJ2-5	NA	TRBD2	TGTGCCAGCGGTGAAAGCGGGATGGCGGGAGAGACCCAGTACTTC	CASGESGMAGETQYF
TRBV6-5	TRBJ2-1	NA	NA	TGTGCCAGCAGTTACGGTTCACTAGTATCGGGCAATGAGCAGTTCTTC	CASSYGSLVSGNEQFF
TRBV7-9	TRBJ2-5	NA	TRBD1	TGTGCCAGCAGCTTAGCGCGACAGGGGCAAGAGACCCAGTACTTC	CASSLARQGQETQYF
TRBV6-5	TRBJ2-7	NA	TRBD1	TGTGCCAGCAGTTACCGGGGAGGGACAGGGCTCTACGAGCAGTACTTC	CASSYRGGTGLYEQYF
TRBV7-8	TRBJ2-7	NA	NA	TGTGCCAGCAGCTTTCTTAGATCCGAGCAGTACTTC	CASSFLRSEQYF
TRBV6-1	TRBJ2-7	NA	NA	TGTGCCAGCAGTGAAATCGGCAGGGGGGAGATAGCGGGCTACGAGCAGTACTTC	CASSEIGRGEIAGYEQYF
TRBV12-3/TRBV12-4	TRBJ2-2	NA	NA	TGTGCCAGCAGTTTAAGTAGTACCGGGGCGCAGTTTTTT	CASSLSSTGAQFF
TRBV20-1	TRBJ2-7	few	NA	TGCAGTGCTAGAGGTTGGAGCCGGTACGAGCAGTACTTC	CSARGWSRYEQYF
TRBV6-1	TRBJ2-3	few	NA	TGTGCCAGCACCTTAGCAGATACGCAGTATTTT	CASTLADTQYF
TRBV11-2	TRBJ1-2	NA	NA	TGTGCCAGCAGTTGGGGCTCAGGCAGCTCGTATGGCTACACCTTC	CASSWGSGSSYGYTF
TRBV6-1	TRBJ2-2	NA	NA	TGTGCCAGCAGTCTAGACAGGAACACCGGGGAGCTGTTTTTT	CASSLDRNTGELFF
TRBV7-2	TRBJ2-1	NA	NA	TGTGCCAGCAGCTTAGAAGCGGGCGCAAATGAGCAGTTTTTT	CASSLEAGANEQFF
TRBV6-5	TRBJ2-1	hyperexpanded	NA	TGTGCCAGCACCCCGGTCAGGGGCGCCTACAATGAGCAGTTCTTC	CASTPVRGAYNEQFF
TRBV6-2/TRBV6-3	TRBJ2-3	NA	NA	TGTGCCAGCAGTTACCAACTACTAGTAGATACGCAGTATTTT	CASSYQLLVDTQYF
TRBV20-1	TRBJ2-1	NA	TRBD2	TGCAGTGCTAGACCCAGACTAGCCGGGAACAATGAGCAGTTCTTC	CSARPRLAGNNEQFF
TRBV6-1	TRBJ2-3	few	TRBD2	TGTGCCAGCAGCTGGACTAGCGGGGGGGCGGGAAGCACAGATACGCAGTATTTT	CASSWTSGGAGSTDTQYF
TRBV6-5	TRBJ2-1	large	NA	TGTGCCAGCAGTTATGGTCCGGGGTTCGGTGAGCAGTTCTTC	CASSYGPGFGEQFF
TRBV27	TRBJ2-5	once	NA	TGTGCCAGCACCAACCTCGGCCGGGACCGAAACACCCAGTACTTC	CASTNLGRDRNTQYF
TRBV11-2	TRBJ2-1	NA	NA	TGTGCCAGCAGCCCAGGACCCACAAATGAGCAGTTCTTC	CASSPGPTNEQFF
TRBV27	TRBJ2-1	NA	TRBD2	TGTGCCAGCAGTGGCCTCGGGGGGATTGACAATGAGCAGTTCTTC	CASSGLGGIDNEQFF
TRBV6-5	TRBJ2-3	NA	NA	TGTGCCAGCAGTTACTCAGGGGGCACAGATACGCAGTATTTT	CASSYSGGTDTQYF
TRBV12-3/TRBV12-4	TRBJ2-2	NA	TRBD2	TGTGCCAGCAGTTTGGTTAGCGGGAGAACCGGGGAGCTGTTTTTT	CASSLVSGRTGELFF
TRBV10-2	TRBJ2-1	few	NA	TGCGCCAGCAGTGAGAGAGGATCGAGGTCCTACAATGAGCAGTTCTTC	CASSERGSRSYNEQFF
TRBV27	TRBJ2-4	NA	NA	TGTGCCAGCACCAACGGCGGCGGGGAACAAAAGATTCAGTACTTC	CASTNGGGEQKIQYF
TRBV6-1	TRBJ2-5	few	TRBD2	TGTGCCAGCACCCCGGGACTAGCGGGAGGGAGGCAAGAGACCCAGTACTTC	CASTPGLAGGRQETQYF
TRBV6-1	TRBJ2-1	NA	TRBD2	TGTGCCAGCGGGGAGTCTAGCGGGTCCTACAATGAGCAGTTCTTC	CASGESSGSYNEQFF
TRBV12-3/TRBV12-4	TRBJ1-4	medium-sized	NA	TGTGCCAGCAGTTTAGGTTGGGGAGGTGGGTCTAATGAAAAACTGTTTTTT	CASSLGWGGGSNEKLFF
TRBV6-1	TRBJ2-3	once	TRBD2	TGTGCCAGCAGCCCGGGTTGGGAGGGTCAATTCACAGATACGCAGTATTTT	CASSPGWEGQFTDTQYF
TRBV6-1	TRBJ2-2	few	NA	TGTGCCAGCAATCAGCGGTCCGGGGAGCTGTTTTTT	CASNQRSGELFF
TRBV6-1	TRBJ2-3	NA	NA	TGTGCCAGCGGGGGTCTAGAAAAAGAGACCCAGTATTTT	CASGGLEKETQYF